This T cell receptor (beta chain) derives from a study of regulatory T cells in long-lasting Graves disease (dated by TCRdb to about 2021). About the study as a whole: Patients with newly diagnosed Graves' disease had been on antithyroid drugs for under 3 months. Patients with persistent Graves' disease were compared with patients with newly diagnosed Graves' disease using TCR sequencing and RNA sequencing of peripheral blood. The study was conducted in China and was registered as a clinical trial. A total of around 33 samples underwent TCR sequencing, from about 13 patients with persistent Graves' disease and approximately 20 patients with newly diagnosed Graves' disease.

Relative to germline, V is missing 5 bases and J is missing 5 bases, with 6 bases of the junction outside any gene match. CDR1 and CDR2 (SQVTM, ANQGSEA) derive from the germline V gene. The CDR3 has 14 amino acids, counting the end cysteine and phenylalanine. The retained sequence is limited to the CDR3, 42 bases, with the frame set at the first base. What the research found in general, with its limitations: The authors acknowledged the small sample size as a limitation that may reduce accuracy. Preferential use of TRBV28, TRBJ1-2 and TRBJ2-5 was observed in persistent disease, whereas TRBV20-1 and TRBJ2-1 were favored in newly diagnosed disease. Compared with newly diagnosed patients, patients with persistent Graves' disease had lower TCR Shannon entropy and fewer highly expanded clones, which suggests clonal expansion. A larger number of public clonotypes was shared among persistent patients (approximately 3,000) than among newly diagnosed patients (about 990). Only the TCR beta chain was sequenced and analyzed. Peripheral blood alone was examined, since thyroid tissue, which constituted the primary lesion, could not be accessed.

Receptor libraries were prepared by multiplex PCR. TCRdb shows the sequencer as Illumina HiSeq 4000. iRepertoire HTBI primers and Arm-PCR amplification of CDR3 regions were used to construct TCR beta libraries. PCR products were gel purified before sequencing. As for the authors' bioinformatics: Gene usage analysis of CDR3 amino acid clonotypes relied on the 60 to 65 TRBV and 14 TRBJ segments identified across samples. Filtered high-quality paired reads were merged into contigs using COPE and FqMerger. BLAST was used to align contigs to IMGT TRBV, TRBD and TRBJ reference genes, and CDR3 was defined according to IMGT. Any clonotype with a frequency above 0.1% was counted as a highly expanded clone. Repertoire diversity was measured by Shannon entropy, and V-J evenness by the Gini coefficient. A clonotype found in more than one individual was treated as public. TCRdb ran its own pipeline on the public reads, namely fastp trimming at Q25 and MiXCR clone calling, and kept in-frame beta chains. Each CDR3 protein appears once, grouped with its most common genes and DNA. Here the V and J calls rest on TCRdb's processing, not on the authors' analysis. Counted in this sample were about 440,000 distinct CDR3 sequences; more than 13% of them appeared once. The ten largest clones capture approximately 16% of the sample.

A note on this clonotype: Its antigen is unknown. Base qualities were left out, and no much larger clone turns up one base away.

The sample's time point label is to be understood as: newly diagnosed GD, antithyroid drugs for less than 3 months. For both TCR sequencing and RNA sequencing, RNA was extracted from PBMCs using TRIzol. The diagnosis of Graves' disease was made according to American Thyroid Association guidelines. Recruitment of patients was carried out at an endocrinology department in Xi'an, China. From each patient, about 9 milliliters of peripheral blood was collected into an EDTA anticoagulant tube. Ficoll Paque Plus density gradient separation was used to isolate PBMCs, and no additional T cell sorting was done. An Agilent 2100 Bioanalyzer and agarose gel were used to check RNA quality, and a NanoDrop 2000 was used to measure RNA concentration. This same sample was also taken into another study, of T cells in Graves' hyperthyroidism and ophthalmopathy. Drawing on the second study: Graves' hyperthyroidism was defined as stable when no progression to ophthalmopathy occurred over 18 months of follow-up. Hyperthyroidism patients were newly diagnosed, with disease duration under 2 months, and aged 18 to 65 years. Any patient with an uncontrolled infection, another autoimmune disease, pregnancy or lactation was excluded. Diagnoses were established on the basis of clinical symptoms, serum thyroxine and TRAb, thyroid ultrasound, and orbital computed tomography. The TCR CDR3 was subjected to a first round of RT-PCR using the HTBI primer set and the Qiagen OneStep RT-PCR kit. Most expanded thyroid clonotypes (frequency above 0.001) were also found in blood, which suggests that blood repertoires may mirror thyroid immune responses. In cross-validation, a model built on a 13 V-J signature told ophthalmopathy apart from stable hyperthyroidism with under 90% sensitivity and about 81% specificity, and in testing the same model reached 80%/75%. In validation, the model predicted progression to ophthalmopathy a median of roughly 6.2 months before onset, with 70% to 71% sensitivity and roughly 73% specificity. TCR V-J signatures able to tell the groups apart were searched for in a discovery cohort of 90 to 100 patients, of whom roughly 42 had Graves' ophthalmopathy and 57 had stable Graves' hyperthyroidism. Whether ophthalmopathy could be predicted prospectively was tested in an independent validation cohort made up of approximately 19 hyperthyroidism patients plus 17 patients who later progressed to ophthalmopathy. The 100 discovery patients were divided at random into training and test sets in a 7:3 ratio. In addition, the study compared T-cell repertoires in thyroid tissue and in blood from several Graves' hyperthyroidism patients. Once sampling was done, hyperthyroidism patients were given methimazole at a starting dose of 30 mg daily, whereas ophthalmopathy patients were given high-dose intravenous methylprednisolone. A second multiplex PCR round built the libraries, followed by size selection and purification. Libraries were sequenced paired-end with 100 bp reads on an Illumina HiSeq2000. Raw data were processed with SOAPnuke, discarding reads with adapters, uncalled bases, mean Phred below 15, or no exact constant-primer or identifier match. High-quality paired reads were merged with COPE v1.2.5, and unique nucleotide sequences were defined as clonotypes. MiTCR v1.1 was used to align clonotypes to the IMGT TRBV, TRBD and TRBJ reference segments. Analysis was restricted to V-J combinations with a frequency above 0.0001, which covered 99% to 99.2% of repertoires. A TCS score was defined as the ratio of F50 (clonal expansion) to E x V (chaos), with BLOSUM62-based TCRdist applied between CDR3 peptides within each V-J. Welch's t-statistics and random forest reduced just over 500 V-J features to 10 to 15, which were used in a naive Bayes classifier (R e1071). Sample size was not statistically predetermined, and blinding of investigators to group allocation was not performed. The paper describes TCR Vbeta CDR3 sequencing of 120 to 150 peripheral blood samples, made up of roughly 45 ophthalmopathy patients, around 73 hyperthyroidism patients and roughly 17 progressor patients.

The chain is encoded by TRBV29-1 joined to TRBJ2-3, with 11 bases aligning to TRBD2. Sample: peripheral blood mononuclear cells (PBMCs), taken at new diagnosis, from a patient treated with antithyroid drugs. The clonotype was recovered from a woman between 25 and 40 years old with Graves disease. Donor details come from another sample of the same person, matched by shared clones. The bases are TGCAGCGTTACTAGCGGGAGATATAGAGATACGCAGTATTTT. This sequence encodes CSVTSGRYRDTQYF.